This TCR beta chain emerged from a study of blood T cell repertoires in COVID-19. Study-level information: Samples representing acute and convalescent COVID-19 were sourced from the United States, Italy and Spain. T cells, B-cell-depleted T cells, or PBMCs provided the cDNA or gDNA that served as material.

This clone was observed at least ten times. During active infection, Seattle patients enrolled and were then monitored through disease. Authors' analysis steps: Quantification of nucleated cells was approximated via reference gene primer amplification. TCRdb's copy holds only in-frame clones and misses some; the assay was immunoSEQ multiplex PCR. That table supplies the V and J calls and clone size; D and trimming were determined from the DNA. The sample carries approximately 110,000 clones, approximately 85% recorded once. From germline, CDR1 is MNHEY and CDR2 SVGAGI. Deletions cut 7 bases from V and 5 bases from J, with 14 bases between. This CDR3 is built from 13 residues.

V usage is TRBV6-5 and J usage is TRBJ1-1, with D possibly TRBD1 on 5 matching bases. Sequenced input: peripheral blood. The clonotype originates from a woman in her fifties or sixties with COVID-19, enrolled during active disease. Written as DNA, the CDR3 is TGTGCCAGCACCGCTGGGGGGGGAACTGAAGCTTTCTTT. It is translated as CASTAGGGTEAFF.